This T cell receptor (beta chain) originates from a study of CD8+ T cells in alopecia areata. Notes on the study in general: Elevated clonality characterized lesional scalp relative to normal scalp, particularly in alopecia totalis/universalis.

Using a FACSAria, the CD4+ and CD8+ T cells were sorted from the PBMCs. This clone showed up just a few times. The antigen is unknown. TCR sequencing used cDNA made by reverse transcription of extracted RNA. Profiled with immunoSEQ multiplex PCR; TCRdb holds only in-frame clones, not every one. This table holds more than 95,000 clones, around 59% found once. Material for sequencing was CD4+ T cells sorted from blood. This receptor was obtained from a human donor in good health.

CDR3 sequence reads: CSVGWDRVFTEAFF. As DNA, the CDR3 is TGCAGCGTTGGATGGGACAGGGTGTTTACTGAAGCTTTCTTT. The chain combines TRBV29-1 with TRBJ1-1; 9 nucleotides match TRBD1. Trimming at V came to 4 bases and at J to 5 bases, leaving 8 bases not matched to a gene. The CDR3 is 14 residues long. Germline CDR1 is SQVTM and CDR2 is ANQGSEA.